This T cell receptor beta chain was observed in a study of T cell repertoires in cytomegalovirus infection. Background on the study: The authors used CMV epitopes that were HLA-C-restricted (recently identified) and HLA-B-restricted (well studied). Shared public TCR beta signatures pointed to both CMV infection and a matching HLA type.

General study findings and limits: Frequencies of public TCR beta families were cumulated, and this identified carriers of CMV plus the relevant HLA.

In TCRdb, the reads were re-called with MiXCR into one record per CDR3 protein. The sample includes roughly 990,000 distinct CDR3 sequences, approximately 32% seen only once; the top ten take around an eighth. Trimming took off 3 bases at V and 6 bases at J, with 11 bases between the two ends. The V gene's germline CDR1 is MGHRA and CDR2 YSYEKL. The CDR3 length is 14 residues. In this sample, this clonotype turned up a few times. Its antigen is still unknown. The sequencing here drew on cultured CD8+ T cells from PBMCs, taken from culture after CMV antigen stimulation. This sequence was found in a human donor in good health (CMV status not recorded). Some clones in this sample may be carry-over from other donors' samples. The chain recombines TRBV4-1 with TRBJ2-2; D is ambiguous. Written as DNA, the CDR3 is TGCGCCAGCAGCCACCACCTTGGGGCCGGGGAGCTGTTTTTT. The encoded protein is CASSHHLGAGELFF.